The clone carrying this TCR beta chain was recorded only once. This entry is derived from a study of blood T cell repertoires in COVID-19. Germline V gene data show CDR1 as SGHTA and CDR2 as FQGNSA. Trimming pared 5 bases from V and 7 bases from J, leaving 12 bases between. This CDR3 contains 12 residues. The table came from immunoSEQ multiplex PCR; TCRdb's copy has only in-frame clones and leaves some out. The data show around 81,000 clones, with 65% to 90% seen just once and 40% to 50% held by the top ten. This receptor was obtained from an elderly man with acute or convalescent COVID-19. Input material: peripheral blood. The chain is built from TRBV7-2 and TRBJ2-7; possibly TRBD1 for D (5 bases). Written as DNA, the CDR3 is TGTGCCAGCAGCCACGTCCCAGGGGAGCAGTACTTC. Its protein is CASSHVPGEQYF.